This TCR beta chain was sequenced in a study of blood T cell repertoires in COVID-19. Grouping used clinical history reported by participants in a survey and questionnaire. Germline loops: CDR1 MGHDK, CDR2 SYGVNS. V was pared by 1 base and J by 1 base, with 11 bases between. The CDR3 is 16 amino acids. This clone qualifies as medium-sized. The protocol was immunoSEQ multiplex PCR, while the TCRdb copy is restricted to in-frame clones and leaves out a portion. The data hold some 200,000 clones, with roughly four fifths observed a single time. The V call is TRBV25-1, the J call TRBJ1-3, with a tentative D call TRBD1 (5 bases). The specimen was PBMCs or T cells enriched from blood (not recorded which). This clonotype was obtained from a man between 40 and 49 years old who had recovered from COVID-19. CDR3 sequence: CASSEWGQDSGNTIYF. DNA of the CDR3: TGTGCCAGCAGTGAATGGGGCCAGGATTCTGGAAACACCATATATTTT.